These T cell receptor beta chains were read from a single sample in a study of graft-versus-host responses after intestinal transplantation. These TCRs are of unknown antigen specificity. The data were produced by immunoSEQ multiplex PCR, yet TCRdb's version contains in-frame clones alone and is incomplete. The profile shows about 96,000 clones, about 93% of them singletons. This specimen consisted of unstimulated CD4+ T cells sorted from spleen or lymph node cells, obtained before intestinal transplant. The receptor source for this set is a human donor who received an intestinal transplant. Each CDR3 is given with its conserved first and last residue. The D gene is left open where the match is weak. A clone size is listed for some rows: how often the clone was seen (once, few, many), or a class if it is expanded.

>TRBV27|.|TRBD1
CASDFFVRQGYGYTF
>TRBV7-3|.|TRBD1
CASSSTGVLMNTEAFF
>TRBV2|few|TRBD1
CASRIQDRHTNSPLHF
>TRBV5-5|.|.
CASSLVPDNQPQHF
>TRBV10-3|.|TRBD2
CAISRTSGRPGNEQFF
>TRBV19|.|TRBD2
CASTRLAGARNEQFF
>TRBV2|few|.
CASSEYKISPLHF
>TRBV15|.|.
CATSSLGEPQHF
>TRBV15|.|TRBD2
CATSRGLAGTSDEQFF
>TRBV19|.|.
CASSIQGATNEKLFF
>TRBV10-3|.|TRBD1
CAICEGQGNTEAFF
>TRBV4-1|.|TRBD2
CASSQDPPISGRVSYNEQFF
>TRBV19|.|TRBD1
CASNPIDRGRNQPQHF
>TRBV30|.|TRBD1
CAWSTGQVMNSPLHF
>TRBV5-1|.|.
CASSLKDRSGTQYF